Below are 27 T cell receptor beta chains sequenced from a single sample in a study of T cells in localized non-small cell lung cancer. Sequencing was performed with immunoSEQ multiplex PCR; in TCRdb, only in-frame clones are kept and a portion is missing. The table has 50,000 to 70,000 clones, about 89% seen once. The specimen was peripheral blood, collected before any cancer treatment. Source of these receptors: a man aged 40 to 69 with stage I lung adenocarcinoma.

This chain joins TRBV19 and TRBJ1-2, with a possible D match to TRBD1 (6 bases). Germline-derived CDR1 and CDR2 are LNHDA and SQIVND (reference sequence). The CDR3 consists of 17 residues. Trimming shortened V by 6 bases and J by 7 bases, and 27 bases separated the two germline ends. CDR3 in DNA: TGTGCCAGTAGCATAAACTTAAAACCCGGACAGCAGCTTGGCTACACCTTC. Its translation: CASSINLKPGQQLGYTF.

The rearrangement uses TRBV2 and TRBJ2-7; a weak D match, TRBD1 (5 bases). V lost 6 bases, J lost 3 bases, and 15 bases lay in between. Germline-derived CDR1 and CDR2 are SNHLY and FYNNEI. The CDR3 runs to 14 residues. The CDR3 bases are TGTGCCAGCAGGGGGCGGCTAGGGGACTACGAGCAGTACTTC. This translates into CASRGRLGDYEQYF.

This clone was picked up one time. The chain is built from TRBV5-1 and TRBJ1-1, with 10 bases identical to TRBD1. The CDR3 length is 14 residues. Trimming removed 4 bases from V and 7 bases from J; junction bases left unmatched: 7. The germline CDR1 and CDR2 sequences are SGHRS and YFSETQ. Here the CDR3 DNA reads TGCGCCAGCAGCCCGTCCGGGACAGGGGTTGAAGCTTTCTTT. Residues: CASSPSGTGVEAFF.

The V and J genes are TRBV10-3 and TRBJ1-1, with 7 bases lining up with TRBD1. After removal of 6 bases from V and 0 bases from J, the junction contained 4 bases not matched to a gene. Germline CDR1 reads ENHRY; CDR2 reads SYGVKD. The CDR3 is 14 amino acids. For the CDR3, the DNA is TGTGCCATCAGGGGGACAGCTCTGAACACTGAAGCTTTCTTT. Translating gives CAIRGTALNTEAFF.

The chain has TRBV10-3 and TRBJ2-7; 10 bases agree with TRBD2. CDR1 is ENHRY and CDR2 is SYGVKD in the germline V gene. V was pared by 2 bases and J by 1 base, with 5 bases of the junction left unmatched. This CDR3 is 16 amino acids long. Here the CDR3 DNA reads TGTGCCATCAGTGAGGCTAGCGGGAGCATATCCTACGAGCAGTACTTC. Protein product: CAISEASGSISYEQYF.

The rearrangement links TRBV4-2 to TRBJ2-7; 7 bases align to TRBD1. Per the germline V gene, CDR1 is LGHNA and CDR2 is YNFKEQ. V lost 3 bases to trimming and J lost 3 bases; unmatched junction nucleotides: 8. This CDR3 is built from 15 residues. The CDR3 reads CASSQPGQSRYEQYF. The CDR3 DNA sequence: TGTGCCAGCAGCCAGCCGGGACAGAGCCGCTACGAGCAGTACTTC.

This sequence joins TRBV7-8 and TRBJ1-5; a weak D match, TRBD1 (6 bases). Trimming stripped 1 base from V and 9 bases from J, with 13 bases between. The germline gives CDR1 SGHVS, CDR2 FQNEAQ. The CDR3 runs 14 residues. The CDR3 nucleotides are TGTGCCAGCAGCTTAGTTCCGGGGGCCGGGCCCCAGCATTTT. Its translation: CASSLVPGAGPQHF.

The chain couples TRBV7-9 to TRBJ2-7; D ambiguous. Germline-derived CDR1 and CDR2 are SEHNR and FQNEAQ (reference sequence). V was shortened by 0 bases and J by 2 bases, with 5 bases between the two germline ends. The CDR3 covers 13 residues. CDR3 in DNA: TGTGCCAGCAGCTTAGCGTCGACCTACGAGCAGTACTTC. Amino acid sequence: CASSLASTYEQYF.

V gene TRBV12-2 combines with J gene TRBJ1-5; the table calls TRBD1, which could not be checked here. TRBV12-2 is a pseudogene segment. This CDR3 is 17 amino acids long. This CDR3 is CASRLTGEPISNQPQHF. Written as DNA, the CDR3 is TGTGCAAGTCGCTTGACAGGGGAACCCATCAGCAATCAGCCCCAGCATTTT.

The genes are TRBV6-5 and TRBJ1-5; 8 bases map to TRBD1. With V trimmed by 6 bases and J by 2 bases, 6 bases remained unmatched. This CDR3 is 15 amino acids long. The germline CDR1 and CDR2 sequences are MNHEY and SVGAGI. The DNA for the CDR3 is TGTGCCAGCAGGGGGGGACAGGATGGCAATCAGCCCCAGCATTTT. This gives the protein CASRGGQDGNQPQHF.

As DNA, the CDR3 is TGTGCCAGCAGTGAGGGGAGGACAGGGGGTAACGAGCAGTACTTC. Encoded protein: CASSEGRTGGNEQYF. The rearrangement uses TRBV2 and TRBJ2-7; 10 bases are shared with TRBD1. Germline lookup yields CDR1 SNHLY and CDR2 FYNNEI. J gave up 5 bases and V 3 bases, and 7 bases lay outside the gene matches. This CDR3 has 15 amino acids.

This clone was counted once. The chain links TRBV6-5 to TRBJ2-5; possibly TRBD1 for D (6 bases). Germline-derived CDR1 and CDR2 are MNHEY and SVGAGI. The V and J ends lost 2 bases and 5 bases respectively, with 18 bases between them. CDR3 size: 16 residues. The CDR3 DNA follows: TGTGCCAGCAGTTACAGGGCAGGGGCCGCAAGGGAGACCCAGTACTTC. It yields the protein CASSYRAGAARETQYF.

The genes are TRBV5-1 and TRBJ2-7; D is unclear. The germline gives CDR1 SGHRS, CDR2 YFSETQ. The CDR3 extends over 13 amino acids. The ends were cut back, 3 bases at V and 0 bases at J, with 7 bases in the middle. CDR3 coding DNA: TGCGCCAGCAGCTCGAGAAGCTCCTACGAGCAGTACTTC. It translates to CASSSRSSYEQYF.

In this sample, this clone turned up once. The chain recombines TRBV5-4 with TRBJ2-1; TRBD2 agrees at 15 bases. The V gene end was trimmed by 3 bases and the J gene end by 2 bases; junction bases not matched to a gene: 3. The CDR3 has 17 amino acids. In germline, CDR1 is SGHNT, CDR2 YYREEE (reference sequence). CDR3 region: CASSSGLAGGAYNEQFF. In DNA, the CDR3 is TGTGCCAGCAGCTCTGGACTAGCGGGAGGGGCCTACAATGAGCAGTTCTTC.

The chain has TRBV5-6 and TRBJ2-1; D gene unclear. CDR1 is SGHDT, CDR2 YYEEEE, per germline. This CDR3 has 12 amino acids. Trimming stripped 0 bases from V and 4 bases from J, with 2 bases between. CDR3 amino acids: CASSLEYNEQFF. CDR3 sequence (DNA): TGTGCCAGCAGCTTGGAGTACAATGAGCAGTTCTTC.

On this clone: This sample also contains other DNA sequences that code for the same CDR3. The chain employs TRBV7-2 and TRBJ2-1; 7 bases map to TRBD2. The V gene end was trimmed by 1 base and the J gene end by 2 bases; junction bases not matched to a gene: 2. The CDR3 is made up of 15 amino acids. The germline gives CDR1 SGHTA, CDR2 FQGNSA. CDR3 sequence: CASSLGGGTYNEQFF. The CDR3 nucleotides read TGTGCCAGCAGCTTAGGCGGGGGAACCTACAATGAGCAGTTCTTC.

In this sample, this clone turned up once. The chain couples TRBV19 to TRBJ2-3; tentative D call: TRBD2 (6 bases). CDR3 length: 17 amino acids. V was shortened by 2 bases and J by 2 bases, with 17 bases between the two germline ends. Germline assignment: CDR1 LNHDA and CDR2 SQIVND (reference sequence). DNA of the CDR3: TGTGCCAGTAGTATATTCTCATCCCGGGGGAACACAGATACGCAGTATTTT. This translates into CASSIFSSRGNTDTQYF.

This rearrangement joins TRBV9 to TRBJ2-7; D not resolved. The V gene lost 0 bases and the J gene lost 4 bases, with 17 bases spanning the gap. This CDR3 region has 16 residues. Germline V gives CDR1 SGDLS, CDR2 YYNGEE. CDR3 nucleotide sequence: TGTGCCAGCAGCGTAGAAGAAGGTTCACCCCCATACGAGCAGTACTTC. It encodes CASSVEEGSPPYEQYF. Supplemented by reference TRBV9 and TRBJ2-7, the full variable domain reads DSGVTQTPKHLITATGQRVTLRCSPRSGDLSVYWYQQSLDQGLQFLIQYYNGEERAKGNILERFSAQQFPDLHSELNLSSLELGDSALYFCASSVEEGSPPYEQYFGPGTRLTVT.

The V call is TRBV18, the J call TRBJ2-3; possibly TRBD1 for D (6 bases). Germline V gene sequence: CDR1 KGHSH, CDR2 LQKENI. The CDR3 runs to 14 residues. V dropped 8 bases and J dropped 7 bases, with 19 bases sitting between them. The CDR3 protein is CASPHGNRENTQYF. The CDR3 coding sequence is TGTGCCAGCCCACACGGGAACAGGGAGAATACGCAGTATTTT. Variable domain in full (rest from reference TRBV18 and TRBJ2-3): NAGVMQNPRHLVRRRGQEARLRCSPMKGHSHVYWYRQLPEEGLKFMVYLQKENIIDESGMPKERFSAEFPKEGPSILRIQQVVRGDSAAYFCASPHGNRENTQYFGPGTRLTVL.

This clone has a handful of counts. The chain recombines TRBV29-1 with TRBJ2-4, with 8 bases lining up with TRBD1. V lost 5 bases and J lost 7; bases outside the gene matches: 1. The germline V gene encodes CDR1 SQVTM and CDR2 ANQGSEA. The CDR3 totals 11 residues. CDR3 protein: CSVQGANIQYF. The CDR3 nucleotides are TGCAGCGTTCAGGGGGCGAACATTCAGTACTTC.

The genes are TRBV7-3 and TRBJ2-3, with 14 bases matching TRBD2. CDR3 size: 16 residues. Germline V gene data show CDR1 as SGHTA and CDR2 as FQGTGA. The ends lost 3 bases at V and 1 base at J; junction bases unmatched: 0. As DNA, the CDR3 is TGTGCCAGCAGCTTGGGACTAGCGGGGGGCACAGATACGCAGTATTTT. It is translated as CASSLGLAGGTDTQYF.

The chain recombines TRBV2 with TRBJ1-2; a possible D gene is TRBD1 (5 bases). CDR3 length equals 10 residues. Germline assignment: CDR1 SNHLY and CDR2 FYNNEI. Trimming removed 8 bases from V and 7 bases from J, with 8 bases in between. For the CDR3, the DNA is TGTGCCAGCGGACAAGTTGGCTACACCTTC. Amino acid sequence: CASGQVGYTF.

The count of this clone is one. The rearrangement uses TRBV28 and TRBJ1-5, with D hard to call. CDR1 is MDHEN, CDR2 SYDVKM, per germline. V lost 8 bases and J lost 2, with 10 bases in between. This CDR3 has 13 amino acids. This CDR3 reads CASYSPGNQPQHF. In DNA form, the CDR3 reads TGTGCCAGCTACAGCCCTGGCAATCAGCCCCAGCATTTT. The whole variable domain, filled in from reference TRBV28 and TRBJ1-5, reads DVKVTQSSRYLVKRTGEKVFLECVQDMDHENMFWYRQDPGLGLRLIYFSYDVKMKEKGDIPEGYSVSREKKERFSLILESASTNQTSMYLCASYSPGNQPQHFGDGTRLSIL.

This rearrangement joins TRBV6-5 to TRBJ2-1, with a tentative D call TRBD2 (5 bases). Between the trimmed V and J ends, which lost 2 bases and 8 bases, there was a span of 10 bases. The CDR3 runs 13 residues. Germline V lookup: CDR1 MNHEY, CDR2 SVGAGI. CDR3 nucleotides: TGTGCCAGCAGTTACCCTGGGAGAGATGAGCAGTTCTTC. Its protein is CASSYPGRDEQFF.

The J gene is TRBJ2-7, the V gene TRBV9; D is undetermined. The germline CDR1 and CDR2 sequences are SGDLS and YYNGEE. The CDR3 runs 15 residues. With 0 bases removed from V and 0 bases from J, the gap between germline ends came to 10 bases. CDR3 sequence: CASSVGQGASYEQYF. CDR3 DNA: TGTGCCAGCAGCGTAGGCCAAGGCGCCTCCTACGAGCAGTACTTC.

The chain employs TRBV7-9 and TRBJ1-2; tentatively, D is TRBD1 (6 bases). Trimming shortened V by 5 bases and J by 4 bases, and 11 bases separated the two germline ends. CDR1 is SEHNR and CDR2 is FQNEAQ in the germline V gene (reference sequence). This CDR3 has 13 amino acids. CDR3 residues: CASSRLTGYGYTF. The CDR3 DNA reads TGTGCCAGCAGCCGACTGACAGGCTATGGCTACACCTTC.

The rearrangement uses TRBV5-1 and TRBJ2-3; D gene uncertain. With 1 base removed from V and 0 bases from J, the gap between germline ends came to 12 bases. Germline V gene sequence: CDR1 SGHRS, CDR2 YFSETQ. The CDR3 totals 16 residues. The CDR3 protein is CASSLMSPTSTDTQYF. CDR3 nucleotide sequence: TGCGCCAGCAGCTTGATGTCTCCGACTAGCACAGATACGCAGTATTTT.